Included here is one T cell receptor (beta chain) sequence, with context. Its antigen has not been determined. There are no base qualities to consult, and no much larger clone falls within one base. TCRbeta libraries were sequenced on an Illumina MiSeq, and an average of about 41,000 productive templates per sample was obtained. TCRbeta CDR3 libraries were generated with the immunoSEQ assay using multiplex PCR amplification. The study's processing was this. Repertoire diversity was computed as previously defined, with values near 0 indicating extremely monoclonal samples. Sourced from immuneACCESS, this table was stored by TCRdb with only in-frame sequences that have V and J called. A share of the clones is absent; for the studies checked, an unresolved V gene accounts for under half, and the remainder has no known explanation. V, J and clone size are those of that table, while D and trimming were read from the DNA. The sample profile shows under 3,000 clones; around 53% of them were found once. The ten biggest clones cover over 45% of the sample.

The same DNA, extracted from blood mononuclear cells, served for both the TCR sequencing and the STAT3 sequencing. This record belongs to a study of STAT3 mutations in large granular lymphocyte leukemia (dated by TCRdb to the late 2010s). Regarding the research as a whole: About half of the T-LGLL patients who underwent longitudinal sequencing carried canonical activating STAT3 mutations. More than half of T-LGLL patients received one or more immunosuppressive therapy regimens, with hematologic response in 40% of those treated. To reconstruct clonal hierarchy and dynamics, serial deep sequencing of TCRbeta CDR3 and STAT3 was performed in patients with T-cell large granular lymphocyte leukemia. From an initial cohort of over 200 LGL patients, approximately 19 representative T-LGLL cases were selected for longitudinal TCRbeta and STAT3 sequencing. As controls, the study also included longitudinal sequencing of a couple of patients with natural killer LGL leukemia. On average, sequencing was done at around 4 time points per patient, with the number of samplings ranging from 2 to 8. The investigation overall reported the following: TCR clonotype switching after therapy was observed in 6 of 18 patients, and all newly emerging clones were found to be STAT3 wild type. Linking therapy response to changes in TCR clonal burden was complicated by variable intervals between samplings and by differing treatment regimens. At least one immunodominant TCRbeta clonotype was present in every T-LGLL patient, and multiple immunodominant subclonotypes appeared in about half of the T-LGLL patients. Several patients had a dominant TCR clone burden greater than the STAT3 mutant burden, which suggests that the STAT3 mutation arose secondarily within a clone that had already expanded. Since codominant clonotypes persisted in some patients, a small but highly pathogenic clone may have gone undetected. Because no samples were available when a clone first appeared, clonal expansion had to be inferred from samplings taken at other points.

From V the trimming removes 6 bases and from J it removes 4 bases, while the gene matches leave 9 bases of the junction unaccounted for. From the germline V gene, CDR1 is LGHNA and CDR2 is YSLEER. The CDR3 measures 15 amino acids from cysteine to phenylalanine. Of the read, only the CDR3 DNA is kept; its 45 bases are in frame from base 1. This clonotype was obtained from a man aged 55 to 70 with T-cell large granular lymphocyte leukemia. Some clones in this sample may be carry-over from other donors' samples. The age is the age at diagnosis. The specimen was peripheral blood mononuclear cells. The rearrangement joined TRBV4-3 to TRBJ1-3; 7 of the junction bases match TRBD1. Read as DNA, the sequence is TGCGCCAGCAGTCCGACCAGGGGGTGGGGAAACACCATATATTTT. Translated, this is CASSPTRGWGNTIYF.